This record looks at one TCR beta chain sequence and its context. Antigen: not known. The V gene lost 6 bases and the J gene lost 0 bases, with 11 bases spanning the gap. The CDR3 totals 14 residues. The germline gives CDR1 SNHLY, CDR2 FYNNEI. The data were obtained in a study of T cells in Graves' hyperthyroidism and ophthalmopathy. Hyperthyroidism, newly diagnosed and lasting under 2 months, affected patients aged 18 to 65. RNA transcripts provided the source from which TCR beta CDR3 regions were amplified. First-round RT-PCR with HTBI primers amplified the TCR CDR3 region. TCRdb ran MiXCR on the multiplex PCR reads and lists one entry per CDR3 protein. The data show some 600,000 distinct CDR3 sequences, just over 45% seen once. General study findings and limits: Separation of ophthalmopathy from stable hyperthyroidism was achieved by a 13 V-J model.

This rearrangement joins TRBV2 to TRBJ2-5; possible D gene TRBD1, 6 bases. This receptor was identified in a woman in her late teens or twenties with Graves' hyperthyroidism. The sample was peripheral blood or thyroid tissue (not recorded which). CDR3 region: CASSQGQHQETQYF. The CDR3 DNA is TGTGCCAGCAGCCAAGGACAGCACCAAGAGACCCAGTACTTC. Full variable domain (remainder filled in from reference TRBV2 and TRBJ2-5): EPEVTQTPSHQVTQMGQEVILRCVPISNHLYFYWYRQILGQKVEFLVSFYNNEISEKSEIFDDQFSVERPDGSNFTLKIRSTKLEDSAMYFCASSQGQHQETQYFGPGTRLLVL.